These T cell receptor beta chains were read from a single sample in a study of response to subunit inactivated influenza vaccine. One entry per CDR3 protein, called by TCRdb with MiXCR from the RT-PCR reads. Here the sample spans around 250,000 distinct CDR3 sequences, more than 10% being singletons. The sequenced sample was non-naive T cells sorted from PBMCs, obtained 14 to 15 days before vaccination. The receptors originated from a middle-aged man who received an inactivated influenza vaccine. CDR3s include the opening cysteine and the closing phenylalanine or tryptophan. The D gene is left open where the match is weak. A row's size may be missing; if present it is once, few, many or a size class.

TGTGCCAGCAGCTTAGGTCCGGGGGCGCGAGGCTACACCTTC,CASSLGPGARGYTF,TRBV7-2,TRBJ1-2,NA,NA
TGTGCCAGCAGCTCGGGGGAAGGGGGCCGGAGCAATCAGCCCCAGCATTTT,CASSSGEGGRSNQPQHF,TRBV5-4,TRBJ1-5,TRBD1,few
TGTGCCACCAGCGGGCTAACTAGCGGGTCCTACAATGAGCAGTTCTTC,CATSGLTSGSYNEQFF,TRBV24-1,TRBJ2-1,TRBD2,few
TGCAGTGCTAGCAAGGGACAGGGGGCTCGGAACGAGCAGTACTTC,CSASKGQGARNEQYF,TRBV20-1,TRBJ2-7,TRBD1,few
TGTGCCAGCATCACCGGGACAGGGGCCTACGAGCAGTACTTC,CASITGTGAYEQYF,TRBV2,TRBJ2-7,TRBD1,few
TGTGCCAGCAGCCAAAACCGGGACTATCGACTCCAAGAGCCCCAGTACTTC,CASSQNRDYRLQEPQYF,TRBV3-1,TRBJ2-5,TRBD2,NA
TGTGCCAGCAGCTTAGCTGCAGGGGGGGGAAACACCATATATTTT,CASSLAAGGGNTIYF,TRBV7-2,TRBJ1-3,TRBD1,few
TGTGCCAGCAGTTTCGCCCGGAACACCGGGGAGCTGTTTTTT,CASSFARNTGELFF,TRBV12-3/TRBV12-4,TRBJ2-2,NA,many
TGTGCCAGCAGCTCCCCCGGGACAGGTCTAAACATTCAGTACTTC,CASSSPGTGLNIQYF,TRBV11-2,TRBJ2-4,TRBD1,NA
TGCGCCAGCAGCCAAGTGCTAGCGGGGGGGAGCTCCTACAATGAGCAGTTCTTC,CASSQVLAGGSSYNEQFF,TRBV4-3,TRBJ2-1,TRBD2,many
TGTGCCAGCAGCTTAGCGGAGCAGCGAGAGACCCAGTACTTC,CASSLAEQRETQYF,TRBV7-2,TRBJ2-5,NA,few
TGTGCCAGCAGCTTGGTGGGGAATGGCTACACCTTC,CASSLVGNGYTF,TRBV5-6,TRBJ1-2,NA,many
TGTGCCACGCGACAGGGGCAGAACACTGAAGCTTTCTTT,CATRQGQNTEAFF,TRBV19,TRBJ1-1,TRBD1,NA
TGCAGTGCTTGGGCTCTAGCGGCAGATACGCAGTATTTT,CSAWALAADTQYF,TRBV20-1,TRBJ2-3,TRBD2,NA
TGTGCCAGCAGCTCCTCCTCGGCATTGGAGCAGTTCTTC,CASSSSSALEQFF,TRBV7-6,TRBJ2-1,NA,NA
TGCAGCGCCGGAGCGAGGGAGACCCAGTACTTC,CSAGARETQYF,TRBV29-1,TRBJ2-5,NA,many
TGTGCCACCAGCAGTTTTCGAGGGGGCAATCAGCCCCAGCATTTT,CATSSFRGGNQPQHF,TRBV15,TRBJ1-5,NA,NA
TGTGCCAGCAGCTTAGTTGTCGGGGGGGAGCAGTTCTTC,CASSLVVGGEQFF,TRBV11-2,TRBJ2-1,TRBD2,many
TGCAGTGCTCCAAGCGGGAGGGTCTCCTACGAGCAGTACTTC,CSAPSGRVSYEQYF,TRBV20-1,TRBJ2-7,TRBD2,few
TGCAGCGTTGGTGGGATGGAGACCCAGTACTTC,CSVGGMETQYF,TRBV29-1,TRBJ2-5,NA,few
TGCAGTGCTAGAGACCCCTCACCCGCAGGGAACCGACGTCTGGGTGAAAAACTGTTTTTT,CSARDPSPAGNRRLGEKLFF,TRBV20-1,TRBJ1-4,NA,NA
TGCGCCAGCAGCTTCGGTATTGCCTCCTACGAGCAGTACTTC,CASSFGIASYEQYF,TRBV5-1,TRBJ2-7,NA,many
TGTGCCAGCAGCCCGACGGGACAGGGGGCGCGAGAGACCCAGTACTTC,CASSPTGQGARETQYF,TRBV7-2,TRBJ2-5,TRBD1,few
TGTGCCAGCAGTTTTTTGGGCAGGGGCAATGAAAAACTGTTTTTT,CASSFLGRGNEKLFF,TRBV12-3/TRBV12-4,TRBJ1-4,NA,NA
TGCGCCAGCAGCGAGCGGGGGCCTAGCTCCTACGAGCAGTACTTC,CASSERGPSSYEQYF,TRBV5-1,TRBJ2-7,TRBD2,few
TGCAGTGCTAGCGAGGCTAGCGGCAGAGACAATGAGCAGTTCTTC,CSASEASGRDNEQFF,TRBV20-1,TRBJ2-1,TRBD2,few
TGTGCCAGCAGCTTTCCCAGCGGGGGGCCGGGCACCGGGGAGCTGTTTTTT,CASSFPSGGPGTGELFF,TRBV5-4,TRBJ2-2,TRBD2,NA
TGCAGCGTTCGGGCAGGGAGCGCCCGGGAGACCCAGTACTTC,CSVRAGSARETQYF,TRBV29-1,TRBJ2-5,NA,many
TGCGCCAGCAGCCAAGTCGGGGGAGCCACCGGGGAGCTGTTTTTT,CASSQVGGATGELFF,TRBV4-1,TRBJ2-2,NA,many
TGTGCCAGCAGCTTAGCGGGATCGAGAATGTTTACCTTC,CASSLAGSRMFTF,TRBV7-2,TRBJ1-2,NA,NA
TGCGCCAGCACCCGATCCGGAGCGGGCGATGAGCAGTTCTTC,CASTRSGAGDEQFF,TRBV5-1,TRBJ2-1,NA,few
TGTGCCAGCAACCAGGGAAGCAATGAGCAGTTCTTC,CASNQGSNEQFF,TRBV6-6,TRBJ2-1,NA,NA
TGTGCCAGCAGTTTCCGGGCAGAACCCAACAATGAGCAGTTCTTC,CASSFRAEPNNEQFF,TRBV27,TRBJ2-1,NA,NA
TGTGCCAGCAGTATAGGACTAGGTTCTATCAATGAGCAGTTCTTC,CASSIGLGSINEQFF,TRBV6-2/TRBV6-3,TRBJ2-1,TRBD2,NA
TGTGCCAGCAGCCAACAGGGTAGATCGACTGAAGCTTTCTTT,CASSQQGRSTEAFF,TRBV3-1,TRBJ1-1,NA,NA
TGTGCCAGCAGTTCTCGAGACGGAGATACGCAGTATTTT,CASSSRDGDTQYF,TRBV12-3/TRBV12-4,TRBJ2-3,NA,few
TGTGCCAGCAGTCTTGGACAGGGGTCGGTTGAAAAACTGTTTTTT,CASSLGQGSVEKLFF,TRBV12-3/TRBV12-4,TRBJ1-4,TRBD1,NA
TGTGCCAGCAGTTCTACCAGGGGGACAGGGGGCTTCTACGCGAACACCGGGGAGCTGTTTTTT,CASSSTRGTGGFYANTGELFF,TRBV27,TRBJ2-2,TRBD1,NA
TGTGCCAGCAGCCTCCGGGGGGGCCAGAACACTGAAGCTTTCTTT,CASSLRGGQNTEAFF,TRBV7-8,TRBJ1-1,NA,NA